This is a list of T cell receptor beta chains from one sample in a study of CD8 T cell repertoires and HIV-1 epitope variants. Sequencing used immunoSEQ multiplex PCR; TCRdb keeps in-frame clones, though not all of them. The data contain 5,400 or so clones, around 65% of them singletons. These receptors have no identified antigens. Material for sequencing was cultured CD8+ T cells derived from PBMCs. The source is a male donor with HIV. CDR3s leave out the opening cysteine and the closing phenylalanine or tryptophan. The order of the fields is D gene, V gene, clone size, CDR3 protein. The D gene is left open where the match is weak. The size entry is marked missing in some rows and otherwise reads once, few, many or a size class.

NA TRBV28 NA ASSLVDLRAQH
TRBD1 TRBV2 NA ASRAGTGGFNQPQH
NA TRBV5-6 NA ASRFGEETQY
NA TRBV2 once ASSGSIEGDHSYEQY
TRBD1 TRBV6-6 medium-sized ASSYQGVNEQY
NA TRBV23-1 NA ASGQGPLNTEAF
NA TRBV19 NA ASSLSQGGYEQY
NA TRBV29-1 NA SVVGVINSYEQY
NA TRBV5-5 few ASSLAGEVAYEQY
TRBD2 TRBV5-1 NA ASSLYARLAGTNTQY